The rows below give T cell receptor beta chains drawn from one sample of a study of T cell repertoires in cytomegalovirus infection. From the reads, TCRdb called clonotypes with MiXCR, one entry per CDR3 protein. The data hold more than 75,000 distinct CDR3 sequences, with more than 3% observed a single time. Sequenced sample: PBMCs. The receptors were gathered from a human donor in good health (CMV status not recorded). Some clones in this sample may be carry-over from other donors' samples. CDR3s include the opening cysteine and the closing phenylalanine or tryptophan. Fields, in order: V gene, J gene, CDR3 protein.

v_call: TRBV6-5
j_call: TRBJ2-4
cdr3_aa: CASRNSAGIGKNIQYF

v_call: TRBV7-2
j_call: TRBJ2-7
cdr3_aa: CASSRSRGGGASYEQYF

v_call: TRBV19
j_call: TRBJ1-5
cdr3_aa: CASSRKSNQPQHF

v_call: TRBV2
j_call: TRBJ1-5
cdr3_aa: CASRGGWGARGGNQPQHF

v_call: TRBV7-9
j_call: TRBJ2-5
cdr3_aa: CASSFSGTQETQYF

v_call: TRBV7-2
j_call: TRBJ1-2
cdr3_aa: CASNRLRSYGYTF

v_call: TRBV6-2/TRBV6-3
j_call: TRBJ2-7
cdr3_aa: CASSSGHPYEQYF

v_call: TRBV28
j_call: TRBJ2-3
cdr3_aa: CASAGGRDTQYF

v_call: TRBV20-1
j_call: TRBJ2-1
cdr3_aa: CSARLAGGRHEQFF

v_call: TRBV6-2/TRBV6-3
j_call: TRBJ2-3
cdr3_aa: CASSFRGPSPDTQYF

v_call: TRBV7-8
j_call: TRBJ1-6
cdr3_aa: CASSLGGGTQNSPLHF

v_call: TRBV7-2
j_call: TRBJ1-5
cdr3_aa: CASSSRRGDQPQHF

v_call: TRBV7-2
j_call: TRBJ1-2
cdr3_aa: CASSARGTGGDGYTF

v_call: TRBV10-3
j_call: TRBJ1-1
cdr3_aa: CAIRGQLNTEAFF

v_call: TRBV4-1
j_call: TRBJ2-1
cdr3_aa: CASSQESQGAYNEQFF

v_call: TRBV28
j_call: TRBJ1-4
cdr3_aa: CASGNGRPTNEKLFF

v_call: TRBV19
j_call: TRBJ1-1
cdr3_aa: CASSIQGFGTEAFF

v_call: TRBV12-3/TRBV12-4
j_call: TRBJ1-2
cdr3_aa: CAIKSEGQVGYTF

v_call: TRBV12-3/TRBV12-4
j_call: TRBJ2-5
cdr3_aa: CASSFYRPGTQYF

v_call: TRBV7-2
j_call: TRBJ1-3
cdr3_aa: CASSLGGQSPGNTIYF

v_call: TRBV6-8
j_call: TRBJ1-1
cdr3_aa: CASRWGNTEAFF

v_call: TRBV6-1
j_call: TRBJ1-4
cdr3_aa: CASVRDRENEKLFF

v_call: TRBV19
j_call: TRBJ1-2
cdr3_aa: CASTPRDSLGYTF

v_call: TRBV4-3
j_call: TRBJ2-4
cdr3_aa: CASSQDAGGNIQYF

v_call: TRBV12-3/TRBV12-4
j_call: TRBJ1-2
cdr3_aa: CASSLRQSGYGYTF

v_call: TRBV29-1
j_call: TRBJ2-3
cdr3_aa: CSVREGVDTQYF

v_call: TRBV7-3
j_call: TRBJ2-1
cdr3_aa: CASSLTGGTSGGNNEQFF

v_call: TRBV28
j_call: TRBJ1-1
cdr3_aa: CASGTGRENTEAFF

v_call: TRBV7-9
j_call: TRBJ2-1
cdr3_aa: CASSRSQGFSSYNEQFF

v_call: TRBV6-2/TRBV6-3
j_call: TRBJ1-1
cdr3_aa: CASQTVSEAFF

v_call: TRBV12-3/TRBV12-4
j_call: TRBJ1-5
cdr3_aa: CASSLRQGAGNQPQHF

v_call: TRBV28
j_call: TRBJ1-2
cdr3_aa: CASSRDIYGYTF

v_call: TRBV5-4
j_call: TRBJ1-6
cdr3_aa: CASSNADNSPLHF

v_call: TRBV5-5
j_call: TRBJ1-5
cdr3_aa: CASSFLPGIQPQHF

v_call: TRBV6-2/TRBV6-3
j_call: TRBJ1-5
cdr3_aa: CASSYAGGNQPQHF

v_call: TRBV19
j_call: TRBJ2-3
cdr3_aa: CASSIVPGPDTQYF

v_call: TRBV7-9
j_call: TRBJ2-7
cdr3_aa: CASSLAPPSTPHEQYF

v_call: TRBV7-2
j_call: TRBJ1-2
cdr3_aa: CASSPGGQGTNYGYTF

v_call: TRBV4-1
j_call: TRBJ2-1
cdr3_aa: CASSQGPKGNHEQFF

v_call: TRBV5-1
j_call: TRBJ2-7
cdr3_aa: CASSLIAGVGEQYF

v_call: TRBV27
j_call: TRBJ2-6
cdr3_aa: CASSPTHSGSGANVLTF

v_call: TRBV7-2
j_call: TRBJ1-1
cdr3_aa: CASTPGTAYTEAFF

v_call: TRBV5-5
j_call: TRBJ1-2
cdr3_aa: CASSPNGFYGYTF

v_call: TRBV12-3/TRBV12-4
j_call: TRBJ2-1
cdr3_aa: CASSPAKLANEQFF

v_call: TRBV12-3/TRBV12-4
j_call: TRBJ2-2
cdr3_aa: CASKALRAGELFF

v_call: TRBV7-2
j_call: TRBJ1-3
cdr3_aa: CASSLLRNTIYF

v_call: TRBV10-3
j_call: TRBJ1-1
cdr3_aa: CAISVTEDVNTEAFF

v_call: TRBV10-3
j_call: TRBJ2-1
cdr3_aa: CAISEPRGVSYNEQFF

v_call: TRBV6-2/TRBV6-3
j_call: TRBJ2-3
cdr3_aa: CASRSRHSTDTQYF

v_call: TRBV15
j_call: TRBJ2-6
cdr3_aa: CATSRDGDSTGANVLTF

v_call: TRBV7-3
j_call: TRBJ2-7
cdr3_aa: CASSFGTSGREQYF

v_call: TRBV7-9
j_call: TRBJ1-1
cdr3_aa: CASSLTWTAEAFF

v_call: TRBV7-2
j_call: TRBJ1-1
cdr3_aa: CASSQGQNTEAFF

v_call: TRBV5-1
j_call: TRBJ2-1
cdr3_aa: CASSLGLAGQNEQFF

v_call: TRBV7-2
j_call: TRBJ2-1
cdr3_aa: CASSLARFNGEQFF

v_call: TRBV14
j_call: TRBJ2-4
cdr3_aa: CASSLAGGNIQYF

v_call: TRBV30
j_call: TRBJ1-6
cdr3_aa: CAWSSGMSFNSPLHF

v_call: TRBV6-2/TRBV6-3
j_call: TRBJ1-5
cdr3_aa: CASSYPSLGQPQHF

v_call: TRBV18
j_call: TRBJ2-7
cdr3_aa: CASSPRGRELYEQYF

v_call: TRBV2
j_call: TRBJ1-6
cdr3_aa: CASRDSPLHF